What follows are 14 T cell receptor beta chains derived from one specimen sequenced in a study of blood T cells in healthy people across ages. Using a J-beta primer mix together with a sample-barcoded 5' primer, a second PCR was run for about 6 to 12 cycles. MiXCR, run by TCRdb on the 5' RACE reads, gives a single entry per CDR3 protein. The data hold over 750,000 distinct CDR3 sequences, with around a quarter observed a single time. These data were also reused for a study on T cells of mothers and their children.

The material sequenced was blood. The origin of the receptors is a boy between 10 and 17 years old in good health.

Details on this clonotype: This may come from a read error, since a much larger clone is one base off. The chain carries TRBV12-3 or TRBV12-4 and TRBJ2-7; no clear D. The CDR3 has 13 amino acids. The ends were cut back, 6 bases at V and 0 bases at J, with 9 bases in the middle. In nucleotides, the CDR3 is TGTGCCAGCAGCCAACAGAGCTCCTACGAGCAGTACTTC. Translating it yields CASSQQSSYEQYF.

This chain connects TRBV15 to TRBJ2-2, with D unclear. In germline, CDR1 is LNHNV, CDR2 YYDKDF (reference sequence). CDR3 length equals 17 residues. V was cut by 2 bases and J by 7 bases, with 20 bases left in between. CDR3 bases: TGTGCCACCAGCAGAATCGGTCCGGACCTTTCGGGCGGGGAGCTGTTTTTT. Translation gives CATSRIGPDLSGGELFF. The full variable domain, its missing parts supplied by reference TRBV15 and TRBJ2-2, is DAMVIQNPRYQVTQFGKPVTLSCSQTLNHNVMYWYQQKSSQAPKLLFHYYDKDFNNEADTPDNFQSRRPNTSFCFLDIRSPGLGDTAMYLCATSRIGPDLSGGELFFGEGSRLTVL.

Here the CDR3 reads CSAWDANYGYTF. The CDR3 DNA reads TGCAGTGCCTGGGACGCTAACTATGGCTACACCTTC. The rearrangement links TRBV20-1 to TRBJ1-2; tentatively, D is TRBD1 (5 bases). Between the trimmed V and J ends, which lost 6 bases and 0 bases, there was a span of 8 bases. This CDR3 has 12 amino acids. Germline V gene data show CDR1 as DFQATT and CDR2 as SNEGSKA (reference sequence).

This chain joins TRBV7-2 and TRBJ2-1, with TRBD1 identical over 8 bases. Germline CDR1 and CDR2: SGHTA and FQGNSA. This CDR3 has 15 residues. V was clipped by 1 base and J by 10 bases; unmatched bases: 9. DNA for the CDR3: TGTGCCAGCAGCTTAGAAGGGACAGGCCTCTCCGAGCAGTTCTTC. The encoded protein is CASSLEGTGLSEQFF.

The chain couples TRBV20-1 to TRBJ1-6, with D perhaps matching TRBD1 (5 bases). Germline CDR1 is DFQATT and CDR2 is SNEGSKA (reference sequence). V shed 0 bases and J shed 0 bases, with 9 bases lying between them. This CDR3 spans 16 amino acids. The chain's CDR3 is CSARDDSSSYNSPLHF. CDR3 sequence (DNA): TGCAGTGCTAGAGATGACAGCAGCTCCTATAATTCACCCCTCCACTTT.

This clonotype was counted between two and nine times. The chain employs TRBV29-1 and TRBJ1-2; D is unresolved. Germline CDR1 and CDR2: SQVTM and ANQGSEA. The CDR3 is made up of 15 amino acids. V lost 4 bases to trimming and J lost 7 bases, with 22 bases between them. CDR3 residues: CSVVVRVASSTGYTF. The CDR3 nucleotides read TGCAGCGTTGTGGTCCGGGTGGCCTCATCCACTGGCTACACCTTC.

The J gene is TRBJ1-6, the V gene TRBV13; 7 bases line up with TRBD1. Per germline, CDR1 PRHDT and CDR2 FYEKMQ (reference sequence). The CDR3 covers 14 residues. V gave up 2 bases and J gave up 8 bases; unmatched junction bases: 3. CDR3 residues: CASSLRQGDSPLHF. Written as DNA, the CDR3 is TGTGCCAGCAGCTTAAGGCAGGGGGATTCACCCCTCCACTTT.

The CDR3: CASSQDHGGSETQYF. In DNA form, the CDR3 reads TGCGCCAGCAGCCAAGACCACGGGGGGTCGGAGACCCAGTACTTC. The chain combines TRBV4-3 with TRBJ2-5; 7 positions match TRBD2. The germline CDR1 and CDR2 sequences are LGHNA and YSLEER. With 0 bases clipped from V and 5 bases from J, the junction kept 6 bases outside the gene matches. CDR3 length: 15 residues.

This clonotype appeared a few times. J is TRBJ2-2 and V is TRBV7-2; 14 nucleotides align to TRBD2. Germline V gene lookup returns CDR1 SGHTA and CDR2 FQGNSA. V trimming: 4 bases; J trimming: 3 bases; junction bases outside the gene matches: 4. The CDR3 covers 17 residues. As DNA, the CDR3 is TGTGCCAGCAGCTCGGGACTAGCGGGGGTGTACACCGGGGAGCTGTTTTTT. Protein product: CASSSGLAGVYTGELFF.

The CDR3 reads CASIYRVIDLEQRNTQYF. The CDR3 DNA reads as TGTGCCAGCATCTATAGGGTTATTGATCTCGAACAAAGAAATACGCAGTATTTT. This chain uses TRBV5-6 with TRBJ2-3; D is undetermined. Germline V gives CDR1 SGHDT, CDR2 YYEEEE. Trimming removed 6 bases at V and 7 bases at J, with 30 bases between. The CDR3 loop spans 18 amino acids.

This sequence joins TRBV14 and TRBJ2-5; 7 bases match TRBD2. CDR3 length: 15 amino acids. V shed 4 bases, J shed 3 bases, and the junction held 8 bases outside the gene matches. The germline V gene has CDR1 SGHDN and CDR2 FVKESK. The CDR3 is CASSPPSSGKETQYF. In nucleotides, the CDR3 is TGTGCCAGCAGCCCCCCGTCTAGCGGAAAAGAGACCCAGTACTTC.

Ten or more counts support this clonotype. DNA for the CDR3: TGTGCCGGAGGGTCGGGGGGGACGTCAGAGACCCAGTACTTC. Amino acids: CAGGSGGTSETQYF. V is TRBV10-3 and J is TRBJ2-5, with TRBD2 matching 8 bases. V lost 11 bases and J lost 4; bases outside the gene matches: 12. CDR3 length: 14 residues. Germline-derived CDR1 and CDR2 are ENHRY and SYGVKD.

This clonotype was seen more than once but under ten times. The V gene is TRBV7-9, the J gene TRBJ1-1; a possible D gene is TRBD1 (6 bases). With 5 bases removed from V and 3 bases from J, the gap between germline ends came to 13 bases. This CDR3 spans 14 amino acids. Per germline, CDR1 SEHNR and CDR2 FQNEAQ (reference sequence). The CDR3 region has the DNA TGTGCCAGCAGCGATGGACCAGGGGACACTGAAGCTTTCTTT. This gives the protein CASSDGPGDTEAFF. Full variable domain (remainder filled in from reference TRBV7-9 and TRBJ1-1): DTGVSQNPRHKITKRGQNVTFRCDPISEHNRLYWYRQTLGQGPEFLTYFQNEAQLEKSRLLSDRFSAERPKGSFSTLEIQRTEQGDSAMYLCASSDGPGDTEAFFGQGTRLTVV.

This clonotype occurred a few times. The J gene is TRBJ2-5, the V gene TRBV7-9, with D possibly TRBD2 on 6 matching bases. The better agreement between TRBJ2-7 and the DNA end casts doubt on the J call. The CDR3 has 14 residues. In germline, CDR1 is SEHNR, CDR2 FQNEAQ (reference sequence). As DNA, the CDR3 is TGTGCCAGCAGCCCAAGGGACTCCGTCTACGAGCAGTACTTC. This translates into CASSPRDSVYEQYF.